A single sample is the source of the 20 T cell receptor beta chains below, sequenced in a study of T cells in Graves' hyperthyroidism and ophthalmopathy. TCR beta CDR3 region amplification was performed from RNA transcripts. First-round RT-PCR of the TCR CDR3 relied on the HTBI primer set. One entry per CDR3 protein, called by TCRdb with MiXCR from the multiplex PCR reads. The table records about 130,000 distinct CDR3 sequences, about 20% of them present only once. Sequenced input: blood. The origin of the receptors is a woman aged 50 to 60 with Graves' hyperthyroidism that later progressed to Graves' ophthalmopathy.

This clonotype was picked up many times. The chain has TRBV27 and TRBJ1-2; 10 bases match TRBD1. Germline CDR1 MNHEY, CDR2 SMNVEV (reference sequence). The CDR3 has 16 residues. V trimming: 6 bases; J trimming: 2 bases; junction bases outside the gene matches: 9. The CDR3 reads CASSPLGTGANYGYTF. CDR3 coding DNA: TGTGCCAGCAGCCCCCTTGGGACAGGGGCCAACTATGGCTACACCTTC.

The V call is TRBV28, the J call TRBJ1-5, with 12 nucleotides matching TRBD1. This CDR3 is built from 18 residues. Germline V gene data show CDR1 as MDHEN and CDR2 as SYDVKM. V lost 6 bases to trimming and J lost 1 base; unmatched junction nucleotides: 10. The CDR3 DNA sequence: TGTGCCAGCAGACATGGGGGGACAGGGGGCGGGAGCAATCAGCCCCAGCATTTT. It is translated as CASRHGGTGGGSNQPQHF.

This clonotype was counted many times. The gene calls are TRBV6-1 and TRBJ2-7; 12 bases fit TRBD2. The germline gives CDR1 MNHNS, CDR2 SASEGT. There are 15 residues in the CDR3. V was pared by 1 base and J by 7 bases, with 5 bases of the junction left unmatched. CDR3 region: CASSEVTSGSGEQYF. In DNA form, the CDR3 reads TGTGCCAGCAGTGAAGTGACTAGCGGGAGTGGTGAGCAGTACTTC.

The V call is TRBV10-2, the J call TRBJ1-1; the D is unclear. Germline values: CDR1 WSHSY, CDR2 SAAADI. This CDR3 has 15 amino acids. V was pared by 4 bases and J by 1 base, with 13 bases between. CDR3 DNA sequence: TGCGCCAGCAGTGCCCGCGGGGTTAAGAACACTGAAGCTTTCTTT. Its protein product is CASSARGVKNTEAFF.

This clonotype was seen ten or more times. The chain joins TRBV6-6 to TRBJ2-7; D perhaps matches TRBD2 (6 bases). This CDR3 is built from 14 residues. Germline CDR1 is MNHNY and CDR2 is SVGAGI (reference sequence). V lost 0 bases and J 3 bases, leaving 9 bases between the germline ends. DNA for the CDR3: TGTGCCAGCAGTTACTCGGGCGGGGTCTACGAGCAGTACTTC. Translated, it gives CASSYSGGVYEQYF.

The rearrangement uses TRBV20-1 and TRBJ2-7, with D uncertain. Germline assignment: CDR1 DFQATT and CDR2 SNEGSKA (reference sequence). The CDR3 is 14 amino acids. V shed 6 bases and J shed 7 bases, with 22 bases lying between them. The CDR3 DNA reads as TGCAGTGCCCCACGACACGCGGCAACTGGAGAGCAGTACTTC. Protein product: CSAPRHAATGEQYF.

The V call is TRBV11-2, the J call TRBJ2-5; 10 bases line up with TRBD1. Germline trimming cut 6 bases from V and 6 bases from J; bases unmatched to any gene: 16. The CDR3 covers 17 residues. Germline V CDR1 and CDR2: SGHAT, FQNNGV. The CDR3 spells CASSRGGTGVRQKTQYF. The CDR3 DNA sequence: TGTGCCAGCAGTAGGGGGGGGACAGGGGTTCGACAAAAGACCCAGTACTTC.

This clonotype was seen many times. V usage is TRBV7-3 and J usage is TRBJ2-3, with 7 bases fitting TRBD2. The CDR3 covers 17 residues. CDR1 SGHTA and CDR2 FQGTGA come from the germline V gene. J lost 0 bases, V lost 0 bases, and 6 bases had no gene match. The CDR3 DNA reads TGTGCCAGCAGCTTAACTGTAGCTAGCGGAAGCACAGATACGCAGTATTTT. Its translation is CASSLTVASGSTDTQYF.

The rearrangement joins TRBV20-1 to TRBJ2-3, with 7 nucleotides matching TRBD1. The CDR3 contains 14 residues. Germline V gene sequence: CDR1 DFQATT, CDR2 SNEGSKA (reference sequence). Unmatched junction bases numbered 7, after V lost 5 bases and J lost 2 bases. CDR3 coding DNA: TGCAGTGCTTCCCTGGACAGGACCACAGATACGCAGTATTTT. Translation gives CSASLDRTTDTQYF.

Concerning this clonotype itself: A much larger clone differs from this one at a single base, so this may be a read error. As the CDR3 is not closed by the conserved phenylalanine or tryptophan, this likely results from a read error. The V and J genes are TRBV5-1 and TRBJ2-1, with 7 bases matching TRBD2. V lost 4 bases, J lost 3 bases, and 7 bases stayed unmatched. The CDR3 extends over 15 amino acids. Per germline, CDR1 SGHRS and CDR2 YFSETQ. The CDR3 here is CASSETSVSYNEQFC. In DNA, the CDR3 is TGCGCCAGCAGCGAAACTAGCGTAAGCTACAATGAGCAGTTCTGC.

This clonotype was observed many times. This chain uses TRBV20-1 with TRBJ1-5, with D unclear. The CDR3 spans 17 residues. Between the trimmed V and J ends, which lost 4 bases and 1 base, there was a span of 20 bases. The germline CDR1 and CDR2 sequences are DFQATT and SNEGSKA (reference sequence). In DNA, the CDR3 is TGCAGTGCTATCCCCCTCAGGAATTCGGGCAGCAATCAGCCCCAGCATTTT. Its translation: CSAIPLRNSGSNQPQHF.

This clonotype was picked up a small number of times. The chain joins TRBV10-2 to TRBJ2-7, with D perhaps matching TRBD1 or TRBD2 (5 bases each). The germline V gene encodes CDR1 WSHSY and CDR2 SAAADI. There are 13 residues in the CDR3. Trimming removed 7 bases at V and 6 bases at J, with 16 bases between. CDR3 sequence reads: CASTNGGTGEQYF. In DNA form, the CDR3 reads TGCGCCAGCACCAATGGTGGGACGGGCGAGCAGTACTTC.

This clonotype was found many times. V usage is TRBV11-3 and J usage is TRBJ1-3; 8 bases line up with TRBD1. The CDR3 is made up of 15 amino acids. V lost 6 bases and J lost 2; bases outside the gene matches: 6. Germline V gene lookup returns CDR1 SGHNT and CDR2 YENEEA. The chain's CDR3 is CASSPGQGPGNTIYF. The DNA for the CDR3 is TGTGCCAGCAGTCCTGGACAGGGACCTGGAAACACCATATATTTT.

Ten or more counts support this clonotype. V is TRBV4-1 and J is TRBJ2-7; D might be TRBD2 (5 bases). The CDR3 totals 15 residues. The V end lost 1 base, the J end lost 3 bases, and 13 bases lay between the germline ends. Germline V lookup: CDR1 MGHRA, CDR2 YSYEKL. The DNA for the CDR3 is TGCGCCAGCAGCCAAGGTTACGACTACCACTACGAGCAGTACTTC. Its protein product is CASSQGYDYHYEQYF.

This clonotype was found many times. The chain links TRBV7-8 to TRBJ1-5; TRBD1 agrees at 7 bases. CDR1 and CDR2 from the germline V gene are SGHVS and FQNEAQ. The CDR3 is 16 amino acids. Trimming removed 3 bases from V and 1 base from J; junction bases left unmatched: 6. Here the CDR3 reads CASSFSGTDSNQPQHF. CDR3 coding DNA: TGTGCCAGCAGCTTCTCCGGGACAGACAGCAATCAGCCCCAGCATTTT. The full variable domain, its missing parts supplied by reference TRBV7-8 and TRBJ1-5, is GAGVSQSPRYKVAKRGQDVALRCDPISGHVSLFWYQQALGQGPEFLTYFQNEAQLDKSGLPSDRFFAERPEGSVSTLKIQRTQQEDSAVYLCASSFSGTDSNQPQHFGDGTRLSIL.

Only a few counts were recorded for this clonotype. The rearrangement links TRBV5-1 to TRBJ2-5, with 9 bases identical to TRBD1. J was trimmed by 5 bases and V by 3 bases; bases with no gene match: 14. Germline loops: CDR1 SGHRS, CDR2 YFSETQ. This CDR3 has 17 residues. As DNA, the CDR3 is TGCGCCAGCAGCTCGTGGCGAACAGGGGGCATACGTGAGACCCAGTACTTC. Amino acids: CASSSWRTGGIRETQYF. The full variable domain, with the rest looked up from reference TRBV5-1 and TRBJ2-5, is KAGVTQTPRYLIKTRGQQVTLSCSPISGHRSVSWYQQTPGQGLQFLFEYFSETQRNKGNFPGRFSGRQFSNSRSEMNVSTLELGDSALYLCASSSWRTGGIRETQYFGPGTRLLVL.

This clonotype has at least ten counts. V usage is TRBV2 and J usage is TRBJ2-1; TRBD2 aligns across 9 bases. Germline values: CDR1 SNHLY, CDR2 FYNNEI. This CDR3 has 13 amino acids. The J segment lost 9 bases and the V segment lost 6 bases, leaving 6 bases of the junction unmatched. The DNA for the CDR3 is TGTGCCAGCAGGGCGGGAGGGTTCGGTGAGCAGTTCTTC. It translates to CASRAGGFGEQFF.

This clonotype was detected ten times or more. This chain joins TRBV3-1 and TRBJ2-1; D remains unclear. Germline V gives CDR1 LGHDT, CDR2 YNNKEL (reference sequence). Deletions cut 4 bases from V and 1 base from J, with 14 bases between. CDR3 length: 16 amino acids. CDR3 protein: CASSLYSPGSYNEQFF. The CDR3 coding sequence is TGTGCCAGCAGCCTTTATAGTCCTGGATCCTACAATGAGCAGTTCTTC.

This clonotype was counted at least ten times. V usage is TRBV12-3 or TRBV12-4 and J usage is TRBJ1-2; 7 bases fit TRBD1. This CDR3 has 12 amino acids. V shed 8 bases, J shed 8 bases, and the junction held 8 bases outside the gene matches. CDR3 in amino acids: CASVKGGRGYTF. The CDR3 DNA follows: TGTGCCAGCGTTAAAGGGGGCAGGGGCTACACCTTC.

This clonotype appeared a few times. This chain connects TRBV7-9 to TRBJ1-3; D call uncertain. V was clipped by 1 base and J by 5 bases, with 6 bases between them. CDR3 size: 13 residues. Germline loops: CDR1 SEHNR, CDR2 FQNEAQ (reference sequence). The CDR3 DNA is TGTGCCAGCAGCTTAGAGGCAAGAAACACCATATATTTT. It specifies CASSLEARNTIYF.